This TCR beta chain was identified in a study of spatial heterogeneity in lung cancer (dated by TCRdb to between 2018 and 2021). With respect to the entire study: The donors were 60 to 80 patients from the lung TRACERx cohort who had early-stage, untreated non-small cell lung cancer. Both alpha and beta chains were TCR-sequenced in samples taken at surgery, namely 220 tumor regions, around 64 matched nontumor lung samples and roughly 56 PBMC samples. TCR alpha and beta repertoires were quantitatively compared across multiple tumor regions, matched nontumor lung and blood in non-small cell lung cancer. Follow-up PBMC samples were sequenced whenever the samples were available, and the median time to follow-up was about 22 months after resection. TCR repertoire features were related to nonsynonymous mutation counts determined by whole-exome sequencing of tumor tissue. In the raw uncorrected reads, each unique combination of TCR and UMI appeared more than ten times on average. More beta-chain than alpha-chain transcripts were consistently detected, likely reflecting higher beta-chain transcript abundance.

Summary of the overall study and its limitations: Ubiquitous expanded tumor TCRs were detected in blood more often at tumor resection than at routine follow-up. Additional single-cell paired TCR alpha and beta sequencing was considered necessary to confirm, at a functional level, the hypothesis that regional TCRs recognize regional mutations. Comparisons of baseline and follow-up blood repertoires included only around 14 patients.

This clonotype was seen more than once but under ten times. Its recognized antigen is unknown. No base-level quality is on record; no much larger clone is a single base apart. Explained via the paper, the time point label denotes: blood at routine non-recurrence follow-up after resection. TCR sequencing used whole RNA extracted from tumor and nontumor lung tissue, or from cryopreserved PBMC samples, without cell sorting. A patient was chosen for TCR sequencing only when enough RNA was available from at least two tumor regions. Receptor libraries were prepared by 5' RACE. Instrument used: NextSeq 500. The TCR library protocol attached a unique molecular identifier to each TCR cDNA molecule to allow correction of PCR and sequencing errors. In the original analysis: TCR identification, UMI-based error correction and CDR3 extraction were all carried out with Decombinator tools. TCRs above a frequency of 2 per 1,000, corresponding to the top 1% of the tumor frequency distribution, were defined as expanded. Each repertoire was subsampled 100 times to 5,000 TCRs, after which Renyi diversity was computed with the R vegan package. CDR3 similarity networks were built from amino acid triplet string-kernel similarity, connecting CDR3s with pairwise similarity above 0.82. Through fastp at Q25 and MiXCR, TCRdb rebuilt clones from the public reads, retaining in-frame beta chains. Under each unique CDR3 protein, matching rows form one entry showing the most common genes and DNA. TCRdb's processing, not the authors', yielded these V and J calls. Recorded for this sample are approximately 50,000 distinct CDR3 sequences; 6.5% to 7.5% of them occurred a single time. The top ten constitute around 36% of the sample.

The CDR3 sequence holds 15 residues, the cysteine and phenylalanine included. Only the CDR3 region is kept as DNA, spanning 45 bases read in frame from base 1. Germline trimming: 1 base from V, 5 bases from J; junction bases outside gene matches: 2. The germline V gene specifies KGHSH as CDR1 and LQKENI as CDR2. Sequenced material: PBMCs, taken at follow-up. The sequence is built from TRBV18 and TRBJ2-1, with TRBD2 matching 10 junction bases. This receptor was taken from a female donor with early-stage non-small cell lung cancer. The CDR3: CASSPQRGGNNEQFF. The DNA reads as follows: TGTGCCAGCTCACCACAGCGGGGGGGAAACAATGAGCAGTTCTTC.